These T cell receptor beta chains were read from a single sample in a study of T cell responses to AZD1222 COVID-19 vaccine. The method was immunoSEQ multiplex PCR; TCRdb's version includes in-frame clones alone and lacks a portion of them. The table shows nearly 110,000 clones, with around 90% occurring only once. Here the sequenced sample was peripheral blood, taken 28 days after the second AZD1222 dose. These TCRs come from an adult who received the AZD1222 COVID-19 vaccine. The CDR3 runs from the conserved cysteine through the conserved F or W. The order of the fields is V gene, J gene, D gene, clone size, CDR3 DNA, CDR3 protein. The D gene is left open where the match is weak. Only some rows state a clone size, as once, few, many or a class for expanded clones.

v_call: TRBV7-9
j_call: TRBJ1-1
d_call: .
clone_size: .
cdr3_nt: TGTGCCTCCGTAAAGGACACTGAAGCTTTCTTT
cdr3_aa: CASVKDTEAFF

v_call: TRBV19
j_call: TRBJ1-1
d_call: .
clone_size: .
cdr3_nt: TGTGCCAGTAGTATAGTAGTTGACACTGAAGCTTTCTTT
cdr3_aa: CASSIVVDTEAFF

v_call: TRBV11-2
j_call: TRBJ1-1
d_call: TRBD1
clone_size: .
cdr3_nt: TGTGCCAGCAGCCTTAGACAGGGATGGAACACTGAAGCTTTCTTT
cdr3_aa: CASSLRQGWNTEAFF

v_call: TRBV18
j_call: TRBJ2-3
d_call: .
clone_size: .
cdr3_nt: TGTGCCAGCTCCTTATACAGTTTCACAGATACGCAGTATTTT
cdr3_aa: CASSLYSFTDTQYF

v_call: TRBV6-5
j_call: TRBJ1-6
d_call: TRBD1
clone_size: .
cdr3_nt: TGTGCCAGCAGTTACAGTTACAGGGGTGATTCACCCCTCCACTTT
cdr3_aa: CASSYSYRGDSPLHF

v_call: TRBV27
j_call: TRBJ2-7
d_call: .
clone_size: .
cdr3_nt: TGTGCCAGCAGTTTATTGGACAGGGAGGGTGTCTACGAGCAGTACTTC
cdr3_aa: CASSLLDREGVYEQYF

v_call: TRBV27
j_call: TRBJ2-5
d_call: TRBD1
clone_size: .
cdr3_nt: TGTGCCAGCAGGGCCGGGACAGGGGGGACCCAGTACTTC
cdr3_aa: CASRAGTGGTQYF

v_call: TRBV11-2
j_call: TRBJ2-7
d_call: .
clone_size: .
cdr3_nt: TGTGCCAGCAGCCCCCCGGGCGGGACTCTAAGGGGGGCAAGGGAGCAGTACTTC
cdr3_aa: CASSPPGGTLRGAREQYF

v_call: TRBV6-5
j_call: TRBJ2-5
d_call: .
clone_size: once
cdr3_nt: TGTGCCAGCAAAGCGAGGTACCAAGAGACCCAGTACTTC
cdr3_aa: CASKARYQETQYF

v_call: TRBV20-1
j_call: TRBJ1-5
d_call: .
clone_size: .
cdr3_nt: TGCAGTGCTAGTCCGAGGGGTCAGGGTCAGCCCCAGCATTTT
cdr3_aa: CSASPRGQGQPQHF

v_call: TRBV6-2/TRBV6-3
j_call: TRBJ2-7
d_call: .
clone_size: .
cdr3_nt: TGTGCCAGCAGTGTCGGGACTTACGAGCAGTACTTC
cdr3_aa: CASSVGTYEQYF

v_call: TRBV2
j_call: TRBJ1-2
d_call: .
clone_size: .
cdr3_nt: TGTGCCAGCAGTCCACTTTCAGAGTCGCGCTACACCTTC
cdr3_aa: CASSPLSESRYTF

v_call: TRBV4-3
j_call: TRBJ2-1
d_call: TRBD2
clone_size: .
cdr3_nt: TGCGCCAGCAGCCAAAGTAGCGGGAATGAGCAGTTCTTC
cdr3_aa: CASSQSSGNEQFF

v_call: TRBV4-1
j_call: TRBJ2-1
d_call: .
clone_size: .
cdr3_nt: TGCGCCAGCAGGACCTTGGGCAGGGCAAAGAAATTTGAGGTCGGTGAGCAGTTCTTC
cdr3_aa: CASRTLGRAKKFEVGEQFF

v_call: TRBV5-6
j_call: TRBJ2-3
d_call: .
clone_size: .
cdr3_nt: TGTGCCAGCAGCCCCCGCCGAGATACGCAGTATTTT
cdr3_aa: CASSPRRDTQYF

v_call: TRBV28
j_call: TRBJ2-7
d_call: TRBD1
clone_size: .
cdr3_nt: TGTGCCAGCAGCGGACAGGGCTACGAGCAGTACTTC
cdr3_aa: CASSGQGYEQYF

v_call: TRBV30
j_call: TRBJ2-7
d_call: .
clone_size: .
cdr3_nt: TGTGCCTGGAGGGGAGGGGGGTACGAGCAGTACTTC
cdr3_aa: CAWRGGGYEQYF